A selection of T cell receptor beta chains follows, all from one sample in a study of blood T cell repertoires in COVID-19. The data were produced by immunoSEQ multiplex PCR, yet TCRdb's version contains in-frame clones alone and is incomplete. The data contain some 120,000 clones, about 91% of them seen just once; the ten biggest clones take up 0.88%. Material: peripheral blood. These receptors were obtained from a woman aged 45-60 years with active or convalescent COVID-19. The conserved cysteine and the conserved F or W are not part of the CDR3 here. The order of the fields is V gene, CDR3 protein.

>TRBV30
AWSKQGFTQY
>TRBV27
ASTTSGSREQY
>TRBV5-6
ASSLVQSRNYGYT
>TRBV15
ATSRVGAYEQY
>TRBV4-3
ASSQEPGGYEQY
>TRBV6-5
ASSYSYSRTYEQY
>TRBV7-8
ASSLGRSSNEQF
>TRBV7-3
ASSLPGARY
>TRBV5-1
ASSLAGQGSDEQY
>TRBV5-1
ASSLAGTGAMNTEAF
>TRBV19
ASSVQGSAYNSPLH
>TRBV7-2
ASSLSLAGGRTGELF
>TRBV6-5
ASSRQASSGNTIY
>TRBV5-6
ASSLSRGRALNEQF
>TRBV6-6
ASSRMTSGTFQETQY
>TRBV11-2
ASSFQGMNTEAF
>TRBV28
ASRTLGGGLYGYT
>TRBV6-5
ASRPGLAGGDTQY
>TRBV18
ASSPKAGDTQY
>TRBV7-9
ASSERQGETQY
>TRBV6-5
ASIGTAQGGYGYT
>TRBV7-3
ASRSGAPGEQF
>TRBV29-1
SVKKTGVVTEAF
>TRBV27
ASSVSGSGPNEQF